This T cell receptor (beta chain) was obtained from a study of human T cells and chemical hapten exposure. About the study: Patients, mostly women, had alopecia areata, alopecia totalis or alopecia universalis.

TCRdb re-called the RACE reads with MiXCR, one entry per CDR3 protein. This table has about 97,000 distinct CDR3 sequences, roughly a quarter appearing once. Looked up from germline, CDR1 is SGDLS and CDR2 is YYNGEE. CDR3 length: 16 residues. Trimming at V came to 4 bases and at J to 4 bases, leaving 11 bases not matched to a gene. The sample's time point: patch test 3, about 24 weeks after DPC sensitization. Treatment denoted: therapeutic diphenylcyclopropenone sensitization with weekly scalp DPC. Concerning this clonotype: Its specificity is not known.

Study observations and caveats: Alopecia affecting every donor means their immune response may not match healthy people's. More PT1 expanded TCRs went with higher patch test scores.

Sequencing was performed on whole blood, taken in connection with sensitization to the hapten diphenylcyclopropenone (DPC). The TCR sequence derives from a man aged 35-49 years with alopecia areata. Some clones in this sample may be carry-over from other donors' samples. The chain is built from TRBV9 and TRBJ2-3, with TRBD2 matching 8 bases. CDR3 sequence: CASSPGVIAGPDTQYF. As DNA, the CDR3 is TGTGCCAGCAGCCCAGGGGTGATAGCGGGACCAGATACGCAGTATTTT.